The 15 T cell receptor beta chains presented below share a single source sample, sequenced in a study of blood T cell repertoires in COVID-19 (dated by TCRdb to between 2020 and 2021). To prepare the library, the immunoSEQ multiplex PCR assay was applied. In TCRdb, the immuneACCESS table is reduced to in-frame sequences with V and J assigned. These tables do not hold every clone; where another copy was compared, an unresolved V gene accounts for under half, and the others remain unexplained. This sample is represented by under 150,000 clones; roughly 84% of them were singletons. 5% to 6% of the sample rests with the top ten. The sample comprised PBMCs or T cells enriched from blood (not recorded which). These receptors came from a man aged 35-49 years with acute COVID-19.

The rearrangement uses TRBV5-4 and TRBJ2-7; 7 bases match TRBD1. From germline, CDR1 is SGHNT and CDR2 YYREEE (reference sequence). V lost 2 bases and J lost 6; bases outside the gene matches: 17. The CDR3 is made up of 17 amino acids. The CDR3 region is CASSFATRAGGLGEQYF. The CDR3 region has the DNA TGTGCCAGCAGCTTCGCGACACGGGCAGGGGGTTTAGGCGAGCAGTACTTC.

The V gene is TRBV5-4, the J gene TRBJ2-1; the match to TRBD1 covers 12 bases. The CDR3 is made up of 16 amino acids. Germline CDR1 reads SGHNT; CDR2 reads YYREEE (reference sequence). V gave up 3 bases and J gave up 7 bases; unmatched junction bases: 8. CDR3 amino acids: CASSSPGQGAWNEQFF. The CDR3 bases are TGTGCCAGCAGCTCTCCGGGACAGGGGGCGTGGAATGAGCAGTTCTTC.

This rearrangement joins TRBV28 to TRBJ2-1, with 8 bases fitting TRBD2. Per germline, CDR1 MDHEN and CDR2 SYDVKM. This CDR3 comprises 15 residues. Unmatched junction bases numbered 5, after V lost 5 bases and J lost 2 bases. In DNA form, the CDR3 reads TGTGCCAGCAGTCTAGCGGGTGACCCCTACAATGAGCAGTTCTTC. Its protein is CASSLAGDPYNEQFF.

J is TRBJ1-1 and V is TRBV6-2 or TRBV6-3, with D unresolved. This CDR3 spans 14 amino acids. Trimming pared 5 bases from V and 6 bases from J, leaving 16 bases between. The V gene's germline CDR1 is MNHEY and CDR2 SVGEGT. The CDR3 coding sequence is TGTGCCAGCAGTACCGGACTTTATGTCGCTGAAGCTTTCTTT. This translates into CASSTGLYVAEAFF.

The chain employs TRBV4-1 and TRBJ2-1, with 13 bases aligning to TRBD2. J gave up 3 bases and V 3 bases, and 5 bases lay outside the gene matches. CDR3 length: 17 residues. The germline CDR1 and CDR2 sequences are MGHRA and YSYEKL. CDR3 DNA: TGCGCCAGCAGCCATGGACTAGCGGGAGTTCTCTACAATGAGCAGTTCTTC. This gives the protein CASSHGLAGVLYNEQFF.

The gene calls are TRBV29-1 and TRBJ1-1; D remains ambiguous. The V and J ends lost 5 bases and 5 bases respectively, with 12 bases between them. The CDR3 has 12 amino acids. The germline V gene has CDR1 SQVTM and CDR2 ANQGSEA. The CDR3 spells CSVTGRRTEAFF. The CDR3 DNA sequence: TGCAGCGTTACGGGGAGGAGGACTGAAGCTTTCTTT. Full variable domain (missing parts from reference TRBV29-1 and TRBJ1-1): SAVISQKPSRDICQRGTSLTIQCQVDSQVTMMFWYRQQPGQSLTLIATANQGSEATYESGFVIDKFPISRPNLTFSTLTVSNMSPEDSSIYLCSVTGRRTEAFFGQGTRLTVV.

The chain is built from TRBV5-1 and TRBJ2-3; 8 positions agree with TRBD2. This CDR3 contains 16 residues. CDR1 is SGHRS and CDR2 is YFSETQ in the germline V gene. With V trimmed by 0 bases and J by 2 bases, 5 bases remained unmatched. The CDR3 region has the DNA TGCGCCAGCAGCTTGGAGCCAGCGGGAGCCACAGATACGCAGTATTTT. Residues: CASSLEPAGATDTQYF. Drawing the rest from reference TRBV5-1 and TRBJ2-3, the complete variable domain is KAGVTQTPRYLIKTRGQQVTLSCSPISGHRSVSWYQQTPGQGLQFLFEYFSETQRNKGNFPGRFSGRQFSNSRSEMNVSTLELGDSALYLCASSLEPAGATDTQYFGPGTRLTVL.

This chain joins TRBV7-8 and TRBJ2-5; 8 positions agree with TRBD2. From germline, CDR1 is SGHVS and CDR2 FQNEAQ. V shed 1 base, J shed 4 bases, and the junction held 5 bases outside the gene matches. The CDR3 extends over 15 amino acids. CDR3 residues: CASSLGGTRRETQYF. CDR3 nucleotides: TGTGCCAGCAGCTTAGGGGGGACTAGGAGAGAGACCCAGTACTTC.

This clone has more than one count but fewer than ten. The CDR3: CAISEGQGRTDTQYF. DNA for the CDR3: TGTGCCATCAGTGAGGGACAGGGTCGCACAGATACGCAGTATTTT. The chain joins TRBV10-3 to TRBJ2-3; 8 nucleotides align to TRBD1. CDR3 length: 15 residues. The ends lost 2 bases at V and 1 base at J; junction bases unmatched: 2. Germline assignment: CDR1 ENHRY and CDR2 SYGVKD.

This sequence joins TRBV4-2 and TRBJ1-1; D gene ambiguous. The V gene's germline CDR1 is LGHNA and CDR2 YNFKEQ. The CDR3 runs to 16 residues. V lost 0 bases and J 3 bases, leaving 14 bases between the germline ends. CDR3 DNA: TGTGCCAGCAGCCAAGATGGTACAGCGGTTTACACTGAAGCTTTCTTT. Its translation: CASSQDGTAVYTEAFF.

The rearrangement joins TRBV6-5 to TRBJ1-5; D perhaps matches TRBD1 (5 bases). This CDR3 contains 12 residues. The germline CDR1 and CDR2 sequences are MNHEY and SVGAGI. The V end was cut by 6 bases, the J end by 9 bases, with 12 bases between. The CDR3 region is CASSGQPRPQHF. CDR3 DNA sequence: TGTGCCAGCAGCGGACAACCCCGGCCCCAGCATTTT.

CDR3 region: CASSPGNDSPLHF. CDR3 nucleotide sequence: TGTGCCAGCAGTCCGGGAAATGATTCACCCCTCCACTTT. The rearrangement links TRBV6-2 or TRBV6-3 to TRBJ1-6; no clear D. Germline CDR1 MNHEY, CDR2 SVGEGT. V lost 5 bases and J lost 8, with 10 bases in between. The CDR3 is 13 residues long.

The gene calls are TRBV4-1 and TRBJ1-5; D possibly corresponds to TRBD1 (5 bases). CDR1 MGHRA and CDR2 YSYEKL come from the germline V gene. The CDR3 runs 14 residues. Trimming stripped 6 bases from V and 0 bases from J, with 9 bases between. The DNA of the CDR3 is TGCGCCAGCAGTTACAGGTATAGCAATCAGCCCCAGCATTTT. Translating gives CASSYRYSNQPQHF.

The genes are TRBV7-2 and TRBJ2-3; D gene ambiguous. Germline lookup yields CDR1 SGHTA and CDR2 FQGNSA. The germline V and J ends were trimmed by 3 bases and 0 bases, with 10 bases remaining between them. CDR3 size: 15 residues. The CDR3 region is CASSFTLHSTDTQYF. Here the CDR3 DNA reads TGTGCCAGCAGCTTCACACTACATAGCACAGATACGCAGTATTTT.

The chain combines TRBV27 with TRBJ2-7, with 7 nucleotides matching TRBD2. The CDR3 has 16 residues. From germline, CDR1 is MNHEY and CDR2 SMNVEV (reference sequence). V was clipped by 1 base and J by 0 bases; unmatched bases: 6. The CDR3 is CASSLWGGTGSYEQYF. CDR3 bases: TGTGCCAGCAGTTTATGGGGAGGGACGGGCTCCTACGAGCAGTACTTC.